The 23 T cell receptor beta chains below all came from one sample that was sequenced in a study of blood T cells in healthy people across ages. A second PCR of about 7 to 11 cycles used a sample-barcoded 5' primer and a J-beta primer mix. TCRdb called the 5' RACE reads again in MiXCR, with one record for every CDR3 protein. The data hold hundreds of thousands of distinct CDR3 sequences, with 20% to 30% observed a single time. These same records also appear under a second study, on T cells of mothers and their children.

The sequenced sample was blood. Receptors were obtained from a boy aged 5-17 years in good health.

The chain carries TRBV19 and TRBJ2-7; no clear D. Trimming left V 1 base short and J 2 bases short, with 12 bases between. CDR3 length equals 15 residues. Germline loops: CDR1 LNHDA, CDR2 SQIVND (reference sequence). The CDR3 loop is CASSIGAQRTYEQYF. In DNA form, the CDR3 reads TGTGCCAGTAGTATAGGGGCCCAGAGGACCTACGAGCAGTACTTC.

The genes are TRBV13 and TRBJ2-5; 7 bases agree with TRBD2. The J call may not be correct, given that the DNA end is closer to TRBJ2-7. Germline V gene sequence: CDR1 PRHDT, CDR2 FYEKMQ (reference sequence). The CDR3 is 14 residues long. The CDR3 protein is CASSPSGTPYEQYF. For the CDR3, the DNA is TGTGCCAGCAGCCCAAGCGGGACCCCCTACGAGCAGTACTTC.

V is TRBV6-5 and J is TRBJ1-2, with TRBD1 identical over 7 bases. V was pared by 4 bases and J by 8 bases, with 13 bases of the junction left unmatched. The germline gives CDR1 MNHEY, CDR2 SVGAGI. This CDR3 contains 15 residues. CDR3 protein: CASSFYRGGNEGYTF. CDR3 in DNA: TGTGCCAGCAGTTTTTACAGGGGCGGTAACGAGGGCTACACCTTC.

This clonotype was seen a few times. An end of the junction does not agree with germline; a read error may underlie this. The chain is built from TRBV29-1 and TRBJ2-7, with D perhaps TRBD1 (6 bases). From germline, CDR1 is SQVTM and CDR2 ANQGSEA. The CDR3 runs to 12 residues. The CDR3 sequence is CSVAGVSRELYF. For the CDR3, the DNA is TGCAGCGTTGCAGGGGTAAGCCGCGAGCTGTACTTC.

The chain joins TRBV12-3 or TRBV12-4 to TRBJ2-3; TRBD2 matches at 8 bases. CDR3 length equals 15 residues. The trim removed 1 base at V and 2 bases at J, leaving 2 bases unmatched. The CDR3 is CASSLVAGYTDTQYF. In nucleotides, the CDR3 is TGTGCCAGCAGTTTAGTAGCGGGGTACACAGATACGCAGTATTTT.

This clonotype was counted only a few times. The chain carries TRBV27 and TRBJ2-5; TRBD2 matches at 11 bases. The CDR3 is made up of 13 amino acids. Per the germline V gene, CDR1 is MNHEY and CDR2 is SMNVEV (reference sequence). V lost 4 bases, J lost 11 bases, and 6 bases stayed unmatched. CDR3 coding DNA: TGTGCCAGCAGTTCTCTGGGACTAGCGGAGCAGTACTTC. It specifies CASSSLGLAEQYF.

The rearrangement uses TRBV6-1 and TRBJ2-4; no clear D. Trimming left V 7 bases short and J 8 bases short, with 21 bases between. The CDR3 sequence is 15 residues long. From germline, CDR1 is MNHNS and CDR2 SASEGT. The CDR3 here is CASMKDPVVSDIQYF. The CDR3 coding sequence is TGTGCCAGCATGAAGGACCCGGTCGTATCGGACATTCAGTACTTC.

This clonotype appeared a few times. The chain links TRBV20-1 to TRBJ2-3; D not certain. Germline V CDR1 and CDR2: DFQATT, SNEGSKA (reference sequence). Trimming took off 0 bases at V and 5 bases at J, with 6 bases between the two ends. This CDR3 has 12 amino acids. CDR3 region: CSARDFVDTQYF. The CDR3 DNA reads as TGCAGTGCTAGAGATTTTGTAGATACGCAGTATTTT.

On this clonotype itself: One end of the junction does not line up with germline, which may come from a read error. The chain employs TRBV7-2 and TRBJ2-7; 7 nucleotides align to TRBD1. The CDR3 extends over 14 amino acids. Germline CDR1 and CDR2: SGHTA and FQGNSA. The DNA of the CDR3 is TGTGCCAGCAGGTTTGACAGGGTCTCCCACGAGCAGTACTTC. Amino acids: CASRFDRVSHEQYF.

The chain carries TRBV27 and TRBJ2-7, with 7 bases fitting TRBD1. V was pared by 3 bases and J by 3 bases, with 8 bases of the junction left unmatched. This CDR3 has 15 residues. The germline V gene encodes CDR1 MNHEY and CDR2 SMNVEV (reference sequence). CDR3 protein: CASSFEGATLYEQYF. In DNA form, the CDR3 reads TGTGCCAGCAGTTTCGAGGGGGCTACCCTCTACGAGCAGTACTTC.

This clonotype has just a few counts. The genes are TRBV7-2 and TRBJ2-1, with 8 nucleotides matching TRBD2. In germline, CDR1 is SGHTA, CDR2 FQGNSA. This CDR3 has 16 amino acids. Losses at the gene ends were 4 bases for V and 1 base for J; bases not matched to a gene: 6. CDR3 nucleotides: TGTGCCAGCAGCTCTGTCGGGGGGGCGTCCTACAATGAGCAGTTCTTC. Its translation: CASSSVGGASYNEQFF.

This chain uses TRBV28 with TRBJ1-2, with D perhaps matching TRBD1 (5 bases). Germline V gene lookup returns CDR1 MDHEN and CDR2 SYDVKM. The V and J ends lost 4 bases and 8 bases respectively, with 17 bases between them. The CDR3 sequence is 14 residues long. The CDR3 nucleotides are TGTGCCAGCAGTTCAATGGGCAGGGTGGACGGCTACACCTTC. It codes for CASSSMGRVDGYTF.

The V call is TRBV28, the J call TRBJ2-1; D is ambiguous. Deletions cut 6 bases from V and 0 bases from J, with 12 bases between. The V gene's germline CDR1 is MDHEN and CDR2 SYDVKM. CDR3 length equals 15 residues. The CDR3 loop reads CASRRTLSSYNEQFF. DNA of the CDR3: TGTGCCAGCAGGAGGACCTTGAGCTCCTACAATGAGCAGTTCTTC.

CDR3 region: CASSFGTGVTGELFF. The CDR3 DNA reads as TGTGCCAGCAGCTTCGGGACAGGGGTCACCGGGGAGCTGTTTTTT. The chain links TRBV7-3 to TRBJ2-2; TRBD1 aligns across 10 bases. Germline trimming cut 3 bases from V and 4 bases from J; bases unmatched to any gene: 2. The CDR3 spans 15 residues. Germline assignment: CDR1 SGHTA and CDR2 FQGTGA.

J is TRBJ2-7 and V is TRBV4-3; tentative D call: TRBD1 (6 bases). The CDR3 sequence is 15 residues long. The germline gives CDR1 LGHNA, CDR2 YSLEER. V shed 0 bases and J shed 2 bases, with 11 bases lying between them. The CDR3 reads CASSQDQGPPYEQYF. CDR3 coding DNA: TGCGCCAGCAGCCAAGATCAGGGGCCACCCTACGAGCAGTACTTC.

This clonotype was recorded a few times. The CDR3 bases are TGTGCCAGCAGCACAGGAGGAGGGGCCGGGTACGAGCAGTACTTC. Residues: CASSTGGGAGYEQYF. The gene calls are TRBV7-3 and TRBJ2-7; TRBD2 is a possible D gene (6 bases). With 5 bases removed from V and 4 bases from J, the gap between germline ends came to 18 bases. CDR3 length: 15 residues. The germline V gene has CDR1 SGHTA and CDR2 FQGTGA.

J is TRBJ1-4 and V is TRBV6-6; no clear D. Germline-derived CDR1 and CDR2 are MNHNY and SVGAGI (reference sequence). The V end lost 0 bases, the J end lost 8 bases, and 4 bases lay between the germline ends. CDR3 size: 12 residues. CDR3 region: CASSYSAEKLFF. Written as DNA, the CDR3 is TGTGCCAGCAGTTACTCGGCGGAAAAACTGTTTTTT.

In this sample, this clonotype turned up once. The chain carries TRBV5-1 and TRBJ2-7; tentatively, D is TRBD1 (6 bases). Trimming left V 0 bases short and J 4 bases short, with 11 bases between. The germline CDR1 and CDR2 sequences are SGHRS and YFSETQ. CDR3 length equals 14 residues. Here the CDR3 DNA reads TGCGCCAGCAGCTTGGATGTCAGGGGTTACGAGCAGTACTTC. It is translated as CASSLDVRGYEQYF.

This chain joins TRBV7-2 and TRBJ1-4; perhaps TRBD1 as D (5 bases). V shed 2 bases and J shed 2 bases, with 9 bases lying between them. The CDR3 sequence is 15 residues long. Germline V gene data show CDR1 as SGHTA and CDR2 as FQGNSA. The CDR3 spells CASSLWSGTNEKLFF. DNA of the CDR3: TGTGCCAGCAGCTTATGGTCAGGGACTAATGAAAAACTGTTTTTT.

The gene calls are TRBV6-5 and TRBJ2-5; possible D gene TRBD1, 5 bases. Gene TRBJ2-1 matches the end of the DNA better, so the J call may be wrong. This CDR3 contains 14 residues. Germline lookup yields CDR1 MNHEY and CDR2 SVGAGI. CDR3 DNA: TGTGCCAGCAGTTACCCAGGGTTCAAGGATGAGCAGTTCTTC. Residues: CASSYPGFKDEQFF.

This chain uses TRBV12-3 or TRBV12-4 with TRBJ2-1; 8 nucleotides agree with TRBD1. The CDR3 is 13 amino acids. The J segment lost 7 bases and the V segment lost 5 bases, leaving 4 bases of the junction unmatched. The CDR3 loop is CASSRTGRNEQFF. The CDR3 DNA reads TGTGCCAGCAGTCGGACAGGGAGAAATGAGCAGTTCTTC.

J is TRBJ1-2 and V is TRBV29-1; 7 bases line up with TRBD1. The CDR3 totals 15 residues. V lost 1 base, J lost 8 bases, and 13 bases stayed unmatched. Germline CDR1 SQVTM, CDR2 ANQGSEA. CDR3 protein: CSVEGGEGGVRGYTF. For the CDR3, the DNA is TGCAGCGTTGAAGGAGGTGAAGGGGGCGTCCGGGGCTACACCTTC.

On this clonotype itself: Compared with germline, one end of the junction differs, possibly owing to a read error. The gene calls are TRBV9 and TRBJ1-2, with D hard to call. There are 14 residues in the CDR3. Germline lookup yields CDR1 SGDLS and CDR2 YYNGEE. The CDR3 sequence is CASSVAPLGYGHTF. The CDR3 nucleotides read TGTGCCAGCAGCGTAGCCCCCCTGGGGTATGGCCACACCTTC.